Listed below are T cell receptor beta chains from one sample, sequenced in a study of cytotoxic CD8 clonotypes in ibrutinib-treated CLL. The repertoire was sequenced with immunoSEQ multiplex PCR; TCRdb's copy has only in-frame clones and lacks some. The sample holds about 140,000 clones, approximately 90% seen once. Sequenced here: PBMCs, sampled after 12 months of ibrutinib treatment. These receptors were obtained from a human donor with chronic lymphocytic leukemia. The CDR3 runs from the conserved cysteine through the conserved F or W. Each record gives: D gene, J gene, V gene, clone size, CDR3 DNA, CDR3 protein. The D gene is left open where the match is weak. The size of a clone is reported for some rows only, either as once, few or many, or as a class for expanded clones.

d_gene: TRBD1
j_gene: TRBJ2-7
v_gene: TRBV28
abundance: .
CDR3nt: TGTGCCAGCATTACATCTTCTGGGACAGGGTCGGCCGAGCAGTACTTC
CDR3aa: CASITSSGTGSAEQYF

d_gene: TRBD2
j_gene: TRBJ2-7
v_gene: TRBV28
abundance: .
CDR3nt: TGTGCCAGCAGTACTAGCGGGAGAGATATCTACGAGCAGTACTTC
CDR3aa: CASSTSGRDIYEQYF

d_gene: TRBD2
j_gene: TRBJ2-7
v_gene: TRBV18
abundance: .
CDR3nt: TGTGCCAGCTCCCTTATAGCGGGAGAGTCCCACGAGCAGTACTTC
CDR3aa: CASSLIAGESHEQYF

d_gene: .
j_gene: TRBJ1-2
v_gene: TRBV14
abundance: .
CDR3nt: TGTGCCAGCAGCCAAGTTTACAGCTCGGGCTACACCTTC
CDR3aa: CASSQVYSSGYTF

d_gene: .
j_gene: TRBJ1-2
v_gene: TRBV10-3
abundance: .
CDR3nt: TGTGCCCGCTCGGCACAGGCTAACTATGGCTACACCTTC
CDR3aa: CARSAQANYGYTF

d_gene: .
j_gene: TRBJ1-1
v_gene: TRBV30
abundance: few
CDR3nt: TGTGCCTGGAGTGGGACAGCGAACACTGAAGCTTTCTTT
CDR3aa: CAWSGTANTEAFF

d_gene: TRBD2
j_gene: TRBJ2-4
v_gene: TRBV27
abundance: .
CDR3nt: TGTGCCAGCCCCGATCCGGGGGGACTAGCCAAAAACATTCAGTACTTC
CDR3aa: CASPDPGGLAKNIQYF

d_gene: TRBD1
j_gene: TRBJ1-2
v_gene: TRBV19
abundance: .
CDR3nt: TGTGCCAGTAGTAAACCCCGGGAGGGACAGGTTCGGCTTGGCTACACCTTC
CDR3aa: CASSKPREGQVRLGYTF

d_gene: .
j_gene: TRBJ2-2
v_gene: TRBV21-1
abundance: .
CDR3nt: TGTGCCAGCAGCAAATGGACAGCGGCTCTCACCGGGGAGCTGTTTTTT
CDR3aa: CASSKWTAALTGELFF

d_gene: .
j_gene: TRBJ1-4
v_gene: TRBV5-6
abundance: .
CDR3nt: TGTGCCAGCAGCTTGGAGGCGCGCACTAATGAAAAACTGTTTTTT
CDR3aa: CASSLEARTNEKLFF

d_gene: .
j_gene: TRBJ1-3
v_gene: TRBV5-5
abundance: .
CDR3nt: TGTGCCAGCAGCTTGGCGACTCAGCGTGGAAACACCATATATTTT
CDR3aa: CASSLATQRGNTIYF

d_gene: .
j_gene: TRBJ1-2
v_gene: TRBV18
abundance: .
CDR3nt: TGTGCCAGCTCACCAGGGCAGGACAACCCCAGGGGCTACACCTTC
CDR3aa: CASSPGQDNPRGYTF

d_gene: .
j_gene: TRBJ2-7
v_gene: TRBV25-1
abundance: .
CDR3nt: TGTGCCAGCGAAGATGACAGGTCCGACGAGCAGTACTTC
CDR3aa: CASEDDRSDEQYF

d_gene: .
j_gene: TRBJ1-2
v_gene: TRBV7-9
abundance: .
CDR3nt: TGTGCCAGCAGCTTAGGGTTCGGGGAAGGGTCATATGGCTACACCTTC
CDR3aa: CASSLGFGEGSYGYTF

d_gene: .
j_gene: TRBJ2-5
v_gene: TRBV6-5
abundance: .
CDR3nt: TGTGCCAGCAGTCCGGGACACCGACAAGAGACCCAGTACTTC
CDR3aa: CASSPGHRQETQYF

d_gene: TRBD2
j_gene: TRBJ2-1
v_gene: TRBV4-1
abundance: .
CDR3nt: TGCGCCAGCAGCCATGGGACTAGCGACAACAATGAGCAGTTCTTC
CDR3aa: CASSHGTSDNNEQFF

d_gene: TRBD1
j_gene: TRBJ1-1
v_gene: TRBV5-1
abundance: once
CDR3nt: TGCGCCAGCAGCTTGGGGTGGGGCCAGGGGGCAGTGAACACTGAAGCTTTCTTT
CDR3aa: CASSLGWGQGAVNTEAFF

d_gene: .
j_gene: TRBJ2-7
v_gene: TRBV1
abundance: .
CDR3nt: TGCACCAGCAGCCGACACCGCGGAGCCTACGAGCAGTACTTC
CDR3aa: CTSSRHRGAYEQYF

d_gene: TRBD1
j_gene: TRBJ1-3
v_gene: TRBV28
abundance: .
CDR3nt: TGTGCCAGCAGTTTTCCCGGGACAGGAATCTCTGGAAACACCATATATTTT
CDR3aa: CASSFPGTGISGNTIYF

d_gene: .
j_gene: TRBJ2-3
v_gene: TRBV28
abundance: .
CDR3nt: TGTGCCAGCACTCCGCAGGGACTAGATACGCAGTATTTT
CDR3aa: CASTPQGLDTQYF

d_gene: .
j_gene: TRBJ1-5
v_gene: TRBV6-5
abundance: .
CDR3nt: TGTGCCAGCAGTTACTCGCCATATAGCAATCAGCCCCAGCATTTT
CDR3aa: CASSYSPYSNQPQHF

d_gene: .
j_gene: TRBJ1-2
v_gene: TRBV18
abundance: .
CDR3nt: TGTGCCAGCTCAACGGCACAGGGACGGGACGGCTACACCTTC
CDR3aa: CASSTAQGRDGYTF

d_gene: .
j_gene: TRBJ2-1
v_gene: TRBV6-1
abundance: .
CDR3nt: TGTGCCAGCGAGGGAGAGCAGTCCAATGAGCAGTTCTTC
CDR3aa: CASEGEQSNEQFF

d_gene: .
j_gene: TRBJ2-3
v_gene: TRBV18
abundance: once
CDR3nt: TGTGCCAGCTCCCTAAGCGTGTCAGATACGCAGTATTTT
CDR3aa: CASSLSVSDTQYF

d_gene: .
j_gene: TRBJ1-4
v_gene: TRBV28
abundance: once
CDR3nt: TGTGCCAGCAGTTTCGAGGGTAGGGATGAAAAACTGTTTTTT
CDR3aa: CASSFEGRDEKLFF

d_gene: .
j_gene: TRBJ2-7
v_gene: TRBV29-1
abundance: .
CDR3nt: TGCAGCGTTGGGGGTGAATCCGTCTCCTACGAGCAGTACTTC
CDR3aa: CSVGGESVSYEQYF

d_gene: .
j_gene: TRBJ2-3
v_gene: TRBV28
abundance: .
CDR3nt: TGTGCCAGCGGTGATACGCAGTATTTT
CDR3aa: CASGDTQYF

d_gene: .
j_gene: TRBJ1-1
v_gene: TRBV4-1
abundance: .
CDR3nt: TGCGCCAGCAGCCAAGGAGAGCTCGGTGTAGCTGAAGCTTTCTTT
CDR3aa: CASSQGELGVAEAFF

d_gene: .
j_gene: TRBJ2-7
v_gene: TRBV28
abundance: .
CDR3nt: TGTGCCAGCAGTTCGTCCCCACACTACGAGCAGTACTTC
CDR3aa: CASSSSPHYEQYF

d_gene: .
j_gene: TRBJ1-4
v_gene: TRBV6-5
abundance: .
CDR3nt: TGTGCCAGCAGTTGGGGGTTTCAGGAAAAACTGTTTTTT
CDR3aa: CASSWGFQEKLFF

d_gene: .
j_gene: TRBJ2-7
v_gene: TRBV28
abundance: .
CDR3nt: TGTGCCAGCACCCGCCGGGAGCCGGTCCCCCACGAGCAGTACTTC
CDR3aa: CASTRREPVPHEQYF

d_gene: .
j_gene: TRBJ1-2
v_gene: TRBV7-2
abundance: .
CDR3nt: TGTGCCAGCAGCCAACAACCCGAAGTTAACTATGGCTACACCTTC
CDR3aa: CASSQQPEVNYGYTF

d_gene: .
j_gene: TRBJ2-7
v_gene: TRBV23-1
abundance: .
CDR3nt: TGCGCCAGCTTCTTTAGTGGGCAGGGACACCACGAGCAGTACTTC
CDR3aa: CASFFSGQGHHEQYF

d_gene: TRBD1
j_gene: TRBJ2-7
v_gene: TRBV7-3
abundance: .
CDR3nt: TGTGCCAGCAGTTTCGATCAGGGGGCTAACGAGCAGTACTTC
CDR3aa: CASSFDQGANEQYF

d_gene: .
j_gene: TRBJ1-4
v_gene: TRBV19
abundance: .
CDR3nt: TGTGCCAGTAGAGGGGAAAGGGCCGAGCGTGAAAAACTGTTTTTT
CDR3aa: CASRGERAEREKLFF

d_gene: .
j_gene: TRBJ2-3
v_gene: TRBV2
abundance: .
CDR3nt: TGTGCCAGCAGTGAAAGGTGGGAGGCAGAAGATACGCAGTATTTT
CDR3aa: CASSERWEAEDTQYF

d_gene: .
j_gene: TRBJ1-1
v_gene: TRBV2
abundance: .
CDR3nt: TGTGCCAGCAGTGAGGATTGGGTAGGGACTGAAGCTTTCTTT
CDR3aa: CASSEDWVGTEAFF

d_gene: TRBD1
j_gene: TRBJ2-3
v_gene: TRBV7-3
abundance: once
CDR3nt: TGTGCCAGCAGCTTGGGACAGGGGGCGACAGATACGCAGTATTTT
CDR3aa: CASSLGQGATDTQYF

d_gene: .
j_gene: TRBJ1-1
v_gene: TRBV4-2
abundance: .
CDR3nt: TGTGCCAGCAGCCAAGATCGTCTCAGGGTATCTGAAGCTTTCTTT
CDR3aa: CASSQDRLRVSEAFF

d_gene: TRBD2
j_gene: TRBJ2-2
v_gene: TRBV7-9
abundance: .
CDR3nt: TGTGCCAGCAGAGGGCGGGAGGATGCCGGGGAGCTGTTTTTT
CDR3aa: CASRGREDAGELFF

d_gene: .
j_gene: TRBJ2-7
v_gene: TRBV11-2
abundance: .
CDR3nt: TGTGCCAGCAGCCCGGGCGCGTACGAGCAGTACTTC
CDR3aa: CASSPGAYEQYF

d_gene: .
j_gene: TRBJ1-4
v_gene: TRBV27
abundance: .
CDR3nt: TGTGCCAGCAGTCTGGCGGGGGCAACTAATGAAAAACTGTTTTTT
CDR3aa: CASSLAGATNEKLFF

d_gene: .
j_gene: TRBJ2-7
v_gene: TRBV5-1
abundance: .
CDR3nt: TGCGCCAGCTCCTTCGGGACCTACGAGCAGTACTTC
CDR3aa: CASSFGTYEQYF

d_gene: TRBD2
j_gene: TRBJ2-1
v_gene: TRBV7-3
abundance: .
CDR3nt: TGTGCCAGCAGCTTAGGCCCCCTTAGCGGGACCGAGCAGTTCTTC
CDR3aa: CASSLGPLSGTEQFF

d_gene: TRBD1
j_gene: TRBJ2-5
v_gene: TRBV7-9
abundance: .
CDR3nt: TGTGCCAGCAGCTATTCCGGGACAGGGGGCGGTGAGACCCAGTACTTC
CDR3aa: CASSYSGTGGGETQYF

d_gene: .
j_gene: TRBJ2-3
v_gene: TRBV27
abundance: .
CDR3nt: TGTGCCAGCAGTTTATTTAGTGCGGTTTCCGGGAGAGATACGCAGTATTTT
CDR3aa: CASSLFSAVSGRDTQYF

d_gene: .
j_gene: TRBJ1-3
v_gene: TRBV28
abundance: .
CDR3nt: TGTGCCAGCAGAGATCGGGCGAACACCATATATTTT
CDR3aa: CASRDRANTIYF

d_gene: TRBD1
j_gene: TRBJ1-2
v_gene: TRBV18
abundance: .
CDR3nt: TGTGCCAGCTCACCACGTGGACAGGGGATCTATGGCTACACCTTC
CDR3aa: CASSPRGQGIYGYTF

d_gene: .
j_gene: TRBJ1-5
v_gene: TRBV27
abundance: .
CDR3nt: TGTGCCAGCCGGTTTGGTGCAGAAAGGAGCAATCAGCCCCAGCATTTT
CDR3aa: CASRFGAERSNQPQHF

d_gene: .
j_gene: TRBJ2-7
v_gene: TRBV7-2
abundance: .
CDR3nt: TGTGCCAGCGCTCAGGGAAACGAGCAGTACTTC
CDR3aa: CASAQGNEQYF

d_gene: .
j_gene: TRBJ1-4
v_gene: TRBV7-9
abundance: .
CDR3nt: TGTGCCAGCAGCCCGCTTATGGAGGAAAAACTGTTTTTT
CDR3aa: CASSPLMEEKLFF

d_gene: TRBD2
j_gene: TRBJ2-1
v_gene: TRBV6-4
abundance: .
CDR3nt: TGTGCCAGCAGTGTCGCCGGGACTAGCGGTTACAATGAGCAGTTCTTC
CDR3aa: CASSVAGTSGYNEQFF

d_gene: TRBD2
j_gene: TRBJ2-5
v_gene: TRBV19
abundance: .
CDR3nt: TGTGCCAGTAGTGGTCCTTTTGGGACTAGCGGGAGTCAAGAGACCCAGTACTTC
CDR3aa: CASSGPFGTSGSQETQYF

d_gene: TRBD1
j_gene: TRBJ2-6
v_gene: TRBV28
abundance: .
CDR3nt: TGTGCCACCCAGCCGGGACAGGGATTATCTGGGGCCAACGTCCTGACTTTC
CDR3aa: CATQPGQGLSGANVLTF

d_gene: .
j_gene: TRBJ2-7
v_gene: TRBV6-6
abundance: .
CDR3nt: TGTGCCAGCCGGGACATCACCTACGAGCAGTACTTC
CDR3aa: CASRDITYEQYF

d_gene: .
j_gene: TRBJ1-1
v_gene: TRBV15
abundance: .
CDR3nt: TGTGCCACCAGCAGAGCAGGGTTGGGCACTGAAGCTTTCTTT
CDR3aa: CATSRAGLGTEAFF

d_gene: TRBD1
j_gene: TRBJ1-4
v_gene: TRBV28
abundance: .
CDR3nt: TGTGCCAGCAGTTCCGAAGTAGGGACAGGGGGCGGAAAACTGTTTTTT
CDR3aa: CASSSEVGTGGGKLFF